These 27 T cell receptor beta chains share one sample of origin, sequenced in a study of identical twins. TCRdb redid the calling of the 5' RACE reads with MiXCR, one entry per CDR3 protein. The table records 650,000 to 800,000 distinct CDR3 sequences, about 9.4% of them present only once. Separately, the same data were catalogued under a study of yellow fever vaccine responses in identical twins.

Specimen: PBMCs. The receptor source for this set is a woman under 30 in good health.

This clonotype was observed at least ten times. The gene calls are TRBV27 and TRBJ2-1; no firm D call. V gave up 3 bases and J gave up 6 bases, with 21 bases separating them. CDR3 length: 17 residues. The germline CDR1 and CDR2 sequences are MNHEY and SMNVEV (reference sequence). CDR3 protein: CASSFVRKRIDVNEQFF. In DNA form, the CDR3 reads TGTGCCAGCAGTTTCGTCCGAAAGCGTATCGACGTCAATGAGCAGTTCTTC.

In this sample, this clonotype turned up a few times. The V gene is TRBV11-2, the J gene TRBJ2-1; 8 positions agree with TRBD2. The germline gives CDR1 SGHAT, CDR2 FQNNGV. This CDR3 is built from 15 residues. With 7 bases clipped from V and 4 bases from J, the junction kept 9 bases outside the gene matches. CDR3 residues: CASTLGAGGYNEQFF. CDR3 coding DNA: TGTGCCAGCACCCTAGGGGCGGGGGGATACAATGAGCAGTTCTTC. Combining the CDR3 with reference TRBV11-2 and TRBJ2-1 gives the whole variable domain EAGVAQSPRYKIIEKRQSVAFWCNPISGHATLYWYQQILGQGPKLLIQFQNNGVVDDSQLPKDRFSAERLKGVDSTLKIQPAKLEDSAVYLCASTLGAGGYNEQFFGPGTRLTVL.

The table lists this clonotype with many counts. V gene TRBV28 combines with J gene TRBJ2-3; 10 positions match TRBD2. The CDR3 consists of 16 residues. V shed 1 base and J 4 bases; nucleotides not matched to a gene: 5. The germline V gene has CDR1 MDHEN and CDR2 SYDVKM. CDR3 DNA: TGTGCCAGCAGTTTATTGCTAGCGGGAGCGGCAGATACGCAGTATTTT. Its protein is CASSLLLAGAADTQYF.

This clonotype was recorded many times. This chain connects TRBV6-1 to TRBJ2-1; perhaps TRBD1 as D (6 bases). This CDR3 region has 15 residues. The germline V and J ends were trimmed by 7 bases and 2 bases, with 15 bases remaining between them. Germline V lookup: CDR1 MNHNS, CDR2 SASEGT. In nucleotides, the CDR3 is TGTGCCAGCAAGCTTGGGGGCTTTCCCTACAATGAGCAGTTCTTC. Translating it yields CASKLGGFPYNEQFF.

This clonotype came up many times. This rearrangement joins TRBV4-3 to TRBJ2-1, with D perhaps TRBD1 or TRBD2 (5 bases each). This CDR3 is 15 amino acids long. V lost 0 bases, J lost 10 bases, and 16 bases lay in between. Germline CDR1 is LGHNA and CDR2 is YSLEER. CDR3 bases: TGCGCCAGCAGCCAAGATCGGGTAACCGGGGCGGAGCAGTTCTTC. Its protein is CASSQDRVTGAEQFF.

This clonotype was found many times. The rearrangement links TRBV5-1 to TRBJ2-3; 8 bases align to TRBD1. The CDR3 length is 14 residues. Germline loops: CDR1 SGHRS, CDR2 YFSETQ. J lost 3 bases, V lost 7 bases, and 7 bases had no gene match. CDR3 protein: CASQYGQGTDTQYF. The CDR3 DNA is TGCGCCAGCCAATACGGACAGGGAACAGATACGCAGTATTTT. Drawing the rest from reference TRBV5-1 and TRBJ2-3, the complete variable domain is KAGVTQTPRYLIKTRGQQVTLSCSPISGHRSVSWYQQTPGQGLQFLFEYFSETQRNKGNFPGRFSGRQFSNSRSEMNVSTLELGDSALYLCASQYGQGTDTQYFGPGTRLTVL.

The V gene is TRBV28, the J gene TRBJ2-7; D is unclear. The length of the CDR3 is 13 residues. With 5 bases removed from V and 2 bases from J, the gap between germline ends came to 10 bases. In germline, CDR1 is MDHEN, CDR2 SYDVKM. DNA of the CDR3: TGTGCCAGCAGTGATGACCCAACCTACGAGCAGTACTTC. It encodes CASSDDPTYEQYF.

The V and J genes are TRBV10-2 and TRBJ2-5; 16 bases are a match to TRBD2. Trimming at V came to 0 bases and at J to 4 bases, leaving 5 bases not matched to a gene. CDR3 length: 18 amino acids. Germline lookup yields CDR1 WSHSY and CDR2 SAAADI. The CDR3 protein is CASSESGLAGGPRETQYF. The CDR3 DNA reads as TGCGCCAGCAGTGAGTCGGGACTAGCGGGAGGGCCGAGAGAGACCCAGTACTTC.

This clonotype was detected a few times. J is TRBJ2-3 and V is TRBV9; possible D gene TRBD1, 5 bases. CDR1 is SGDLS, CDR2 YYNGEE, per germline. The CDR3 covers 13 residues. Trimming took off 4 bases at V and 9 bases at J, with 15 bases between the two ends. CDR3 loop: CASSPAGKKTQYF. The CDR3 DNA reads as TGTGCCAGCAGCCCCGCAGGGAAGAAAACGCAGTATTTT.

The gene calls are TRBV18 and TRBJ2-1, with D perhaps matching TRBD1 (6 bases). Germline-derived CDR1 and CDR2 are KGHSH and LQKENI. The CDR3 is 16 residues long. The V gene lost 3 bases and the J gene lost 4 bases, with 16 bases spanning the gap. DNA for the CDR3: TGTGCCAGCTCACCTACGAGTCTTGGACAGTACAATGAGCAGTTCTTC. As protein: CASSPTSLGQYNEQFF.

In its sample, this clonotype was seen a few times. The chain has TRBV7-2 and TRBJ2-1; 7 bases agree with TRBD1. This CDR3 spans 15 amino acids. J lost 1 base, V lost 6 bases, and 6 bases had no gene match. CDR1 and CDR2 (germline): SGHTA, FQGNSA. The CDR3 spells CASRWDSTSYNEQFF. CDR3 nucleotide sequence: TGTGCCAGCAGGTGGGACAGCACTTCCTACAATGAGCAGTTCTTC.

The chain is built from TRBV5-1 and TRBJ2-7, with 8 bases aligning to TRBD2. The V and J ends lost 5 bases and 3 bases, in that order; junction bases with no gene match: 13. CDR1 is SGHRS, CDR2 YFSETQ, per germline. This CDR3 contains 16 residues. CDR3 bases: TGCGCCAGCAGGCACGCACCTCTGGGACTAGTCTACGAGCAGTACTTC. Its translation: CASRHAPLGLVYEQYF.

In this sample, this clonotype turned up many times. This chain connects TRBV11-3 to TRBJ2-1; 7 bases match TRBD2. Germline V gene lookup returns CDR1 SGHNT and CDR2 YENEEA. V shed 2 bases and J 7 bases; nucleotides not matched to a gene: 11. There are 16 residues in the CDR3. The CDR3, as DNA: TGTGCCAGCAGCTTATGGAAGTCTAGCGGAGGTAATGAGCAGTTCTTC. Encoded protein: CASSLWKSSGGNEQFF.

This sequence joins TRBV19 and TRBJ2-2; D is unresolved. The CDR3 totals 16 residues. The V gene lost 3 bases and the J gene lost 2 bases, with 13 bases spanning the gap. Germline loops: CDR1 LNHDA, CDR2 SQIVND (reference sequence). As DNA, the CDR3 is TGTGCCAGTAGTATCTACCAGCGCAGAAACACCGGGGAGCTGTTTTTT. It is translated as CASSIYQRRNTGELFF.

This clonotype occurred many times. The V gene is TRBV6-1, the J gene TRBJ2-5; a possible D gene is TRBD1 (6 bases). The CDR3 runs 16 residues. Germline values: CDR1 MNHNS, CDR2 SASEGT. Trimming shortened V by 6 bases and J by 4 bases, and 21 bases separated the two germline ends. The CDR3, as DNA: TGTGCCAGCAGCACCGGGACACGGCACGATGGAGAGACCCAGTACTTC. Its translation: CASSTGTRHDGETQYF.

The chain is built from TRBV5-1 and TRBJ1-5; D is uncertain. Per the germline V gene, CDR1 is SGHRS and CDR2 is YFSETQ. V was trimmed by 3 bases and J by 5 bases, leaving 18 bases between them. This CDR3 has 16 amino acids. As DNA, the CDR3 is TGCGCCAGCAGCTGGAATAAAATTGGGGAGGATCAGCCCCAGCATTTT. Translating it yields CASSWNKIGEDQPQHF.

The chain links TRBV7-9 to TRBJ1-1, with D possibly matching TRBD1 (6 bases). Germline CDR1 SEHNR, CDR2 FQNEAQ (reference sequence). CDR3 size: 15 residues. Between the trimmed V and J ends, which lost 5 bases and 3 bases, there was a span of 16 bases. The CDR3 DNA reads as TGTGCCAGCAGCCCTGGTTTGGGGGCGGACACTGAAGCTTTCTTT. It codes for CASSPGLGADTEAFF. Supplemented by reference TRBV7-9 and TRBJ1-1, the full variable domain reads DTGVSQNPRHKITKRGQNVTFRCDPISEHNRLYWYRQTLGQGPEFLTYFQNEAQLEKSRLLSDRFSAERPKGSFSTLEIQRTEQGDSAMYLCASSPGLGADTEAFFGQGTRLTVV.

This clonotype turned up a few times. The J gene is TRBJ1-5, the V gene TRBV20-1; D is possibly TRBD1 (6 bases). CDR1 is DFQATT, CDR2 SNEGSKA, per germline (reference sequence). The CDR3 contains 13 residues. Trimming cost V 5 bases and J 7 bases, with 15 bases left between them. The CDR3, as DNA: TGCAGTGCTTACAGGGTCTTAGGACAGCCCCAGCATTTT. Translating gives CSAYRVLGQPQHF.

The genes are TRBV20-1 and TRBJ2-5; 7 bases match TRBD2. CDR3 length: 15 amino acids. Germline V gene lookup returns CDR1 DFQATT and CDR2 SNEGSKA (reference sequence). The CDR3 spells CRSNTLAEPQETQYF. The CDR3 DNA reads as TGCCGCAGTAATACTCTAGCGGAACCCCAAGAGACCCAGTACTTC.

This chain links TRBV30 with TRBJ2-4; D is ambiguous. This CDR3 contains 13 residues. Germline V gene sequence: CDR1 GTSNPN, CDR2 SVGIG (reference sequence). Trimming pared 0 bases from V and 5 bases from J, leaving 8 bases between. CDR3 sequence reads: CAWSVQVQNIQYF. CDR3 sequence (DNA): TGTGCCTGGAGTGTTCAGGTTCAAAACATTCAGTACTTC.

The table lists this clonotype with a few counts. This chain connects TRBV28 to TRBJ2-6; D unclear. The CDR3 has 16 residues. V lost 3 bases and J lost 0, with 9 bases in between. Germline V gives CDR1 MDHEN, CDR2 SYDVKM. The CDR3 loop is CASSLERASGANVLTF. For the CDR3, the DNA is TGTGCCAGCAGTTTGGAAAGGGCCTCTGGGGCCAACGTCCTGACTTTC.

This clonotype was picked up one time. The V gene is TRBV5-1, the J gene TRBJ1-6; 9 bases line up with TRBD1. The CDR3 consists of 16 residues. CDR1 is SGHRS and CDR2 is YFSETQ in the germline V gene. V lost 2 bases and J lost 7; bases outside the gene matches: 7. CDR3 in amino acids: CASSFRKTGGNSPLHF. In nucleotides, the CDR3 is TGCGCCAGCAGCTTCAGGAAGACAGGGGGGAATTCACCCCTCCACTTT. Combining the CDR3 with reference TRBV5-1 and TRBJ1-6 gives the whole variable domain KAGVTQTPRYLIKTRGQQVTLSCSPISGHRSVSWYQQTPGQGLQFLFEYFSETQRNKGNFPGRFSGRQFSNSRSEMNVSTLELGDSALYLCASSFRKTGGNSPLHFGNGTRLTVT.

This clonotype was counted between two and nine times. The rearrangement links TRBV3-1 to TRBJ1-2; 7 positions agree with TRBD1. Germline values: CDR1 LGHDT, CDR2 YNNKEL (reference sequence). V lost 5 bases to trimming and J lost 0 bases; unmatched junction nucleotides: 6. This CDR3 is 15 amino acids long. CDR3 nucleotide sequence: TGTGCCAGCAGCTTAGGACAGGCCTCTAACTATGGCTACACCTTC. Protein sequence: CASSLGQASNYGYTF.

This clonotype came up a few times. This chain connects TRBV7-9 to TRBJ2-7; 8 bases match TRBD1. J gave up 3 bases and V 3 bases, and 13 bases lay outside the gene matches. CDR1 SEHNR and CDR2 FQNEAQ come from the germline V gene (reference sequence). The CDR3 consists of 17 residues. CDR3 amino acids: CASSLRARTGKGYEQYF. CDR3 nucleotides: TGTGCCAGCAGCTTGAGGGCCCGGACAGGGAAAGGCTACGAGCAGTACTTC.

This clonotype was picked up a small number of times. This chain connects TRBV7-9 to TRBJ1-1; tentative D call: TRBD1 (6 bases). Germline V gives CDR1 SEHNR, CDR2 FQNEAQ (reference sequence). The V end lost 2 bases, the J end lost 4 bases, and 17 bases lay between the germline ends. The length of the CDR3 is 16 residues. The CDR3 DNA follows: TGTGCCAGCAGCTTATCGGGGGGGGCGCGGAGCACTGAAGCTTTCTTT. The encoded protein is CASSLSGGARSTEAFF.

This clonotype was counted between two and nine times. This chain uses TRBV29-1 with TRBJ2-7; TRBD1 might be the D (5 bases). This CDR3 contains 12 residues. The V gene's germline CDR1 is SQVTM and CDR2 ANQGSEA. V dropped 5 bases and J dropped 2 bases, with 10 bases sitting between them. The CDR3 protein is CSVLDTPYEQYF. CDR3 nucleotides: TGCAGCGTTCTGGACACTCCCTACGAGCAGTACTTC.

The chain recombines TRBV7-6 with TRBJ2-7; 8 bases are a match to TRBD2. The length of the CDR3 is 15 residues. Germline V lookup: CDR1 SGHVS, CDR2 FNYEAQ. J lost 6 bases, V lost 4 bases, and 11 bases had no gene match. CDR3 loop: CASSSGVLAVGEQYF. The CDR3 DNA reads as TGTGCCAGCAGCTCAGGGGTACTAGCGGTGGGCGAGCAGTACTTC.